The 26 T cell receptor beta chains below were found in one sample sequenced in a study of blood T cell repertoires in COVID-19. The table came from immunoSEQ multiplex PCR; TCRdb's copy has only in-frame clones and leaves some out. This table holds about 70,000 clones, about nine tenths found once. The sequenced sample consisted of peripheral blood. The receptors originated from a man between 60 and 75 years old with acute or convalescent COVID-19.

The chain uses TRBV14 and TRBJ2-7; tentatively, D is TRBD2 (6 bases). The CDR3 loop spans 13 amino acids. Trimming pared 1 base from V and 7 bases from J, leaving 11 bases between. CDR1 is SGHDN and CDR2 is FVKESK in the germline V gene. CDR3: CASSQARGREQYF. CDR3 sequence (DNA): TGTGCCAGCAGCCAAGCCCGGGGGAGAGAGCAGTACTTC.

This clone turned up a few times. V and J are TRBV5-4 and TRBJ2-3, with 9 bases matching TRBD2. This CDR3 comprises 17 residues. CDR1 SGHNT and CDR2 YYREEE come from the germline V gene (reference sequence). Losses at the gene ends were 0 bases for V and 5 bases for J; bases not matched to a gene: 10. The CDR3 spells CASSLGASGVILDTQYF. CDR3 sequence (DNA): TGTGCCAGCAGCTTGGGGGCTAGCGGGGTCATTTTAGATACGCAGTATTTT.

The chain has TRBV19 and TRBJ2-6, with 9 positions matching TRBD1. This CDR3 spans 15 amino acids. CDR1 and CDR2 from the germline V gene are LNHDA and SQIVND (reference sequence). V lost 5 bases, J lost 2 bases, and 1 base stayed unmatched. The CDR3 DNA reads as TGTGCCAGTAGTGGACAGGGGACTGGGGCCAACGTCCTGACTTTC. This gives the protein CASSGQGTGANVLTF.

The rearrangement links TRBV5-1 to TRBJ1-3; D unresolved. The CDR3 is 17 residues long. Germline lookup yields CDR1 SGHRS and CDR2 YFSETQ. Trimming took off 0 bases at V and 0 bases at J, with 13 bases between the two ends. CDR3 protein: CASSLAWGANSGNTIYF. The DNA for the CDR3 is TGCGCCAGCAGCTTGGCCTGGGGAGCTAACTCTGGAAACACCATATATTTT.

V gene TRBV6-6 combines with J gene TRBJ1-5; 11 bases are shared with TRBD1. CDR3 length equals 20 residues. Germline V gives CDR1 MNHNY, CDR2 SVGAGI (reference sequence). Trimming at V came to 6 bases and at J to 2 bases, leaving 18 bases not matched to a gene. CDR3 nucleotides: TGTGCCAGCAGGCGACGATCCGGGACAGGGGGGTCTGGGGGCAATCAGCCCCAGCATTTT. Translating gives CASRRRSGTGGSGGNQPQHF.

This chain joins TRBV4-1 and TRBJ1-5, with 9 nucleotides matching TRBD1. There are 15 residues in the CDR3. J gave up 6 bases and V 5 bases, and 8 bases lay outside the gene matches. Germline V gene data show CDR1 as MGHRA and CDR2 as YSYEKL. CDR3 sequence (DNA): TGCGCCAGCAGCTCTGGGGACAGGGACCGTCAGCCCCAGCATTTT. Translating it yields CASSSGDRDRQPQHF.

The chain recombines TRBV9 with TRBJ1-4; 8 bases map to TRBD1. The J segment lost 8 bases and the V segment lost 2 bases, leaving 11 bases of the junction unmatched. Germline CDR1 SGDLS, CDR2 YYNGEE. The CDR3 is made up of 16 amino acids. The DNA for the CDR3 is TGTGCCAGCAGCGTTTCACCGACAGGGGCACTCGAAAAACTGTTTTTT. As protein: CASSVSPTGALEKLFF.

The chain combines TRBV5-1 with TRBJ2-2, with 7 nucleotides matching TRBD1. The CDR3 has 15 amino acids. The germline V gene encodes CDR1 SGHRS and CDR2 YFSETQ. V lost 0 bases and J lost 1; bases outside the gene matches: 0. DNA for the CDR3: TGCGCCAGCAGCTTGGACAGGGGGAACACCGGGGAGCTGTTTTTT. Its translation is CASSLDRGNTGELFF. Looking up the rest from reference TRBV5-1 and TRBJ2-2 gives the full variable domain: KAGVTQTPRYLIKTRGQQVTLSCSPISGHRSVSWYQQTPGQGLQFLFEYFSETQRNKGNFPGRFSGRQFSNSRSEMNVSTLELGDSALYLCASSLDRGNTGELFFGEGSRLTVL.

The V gene is TRBV29-1, the J gene TRBJ1-2, with TRBD1 identical over 8 bases. V was pared by 4 bases and J by 6 bases, with 19 bases of the junction left unmatched. Germline CDR1 is SQVTM and CDR2 is ANQGSEA. The CDR3 covers 17 residues. The CDR3: CSVVGSGTGSPGDGYTF. Written as DNA, the CDR3 is TGCAGCGTTGTAGGTTCCGGGACAGGCTCCCCCGGTGATGGCTACACCTTC.

This clone occurred once. The chain carries TRBV11-1 and TRBJ1-2, with unresolved D. Germline V gene lookup returns CDR1 SGHAT and CDR2 FQDESV (reference sequence). Trimming stripped 1 base from V and 8 bases from J, with 8 bases between. This CDR3 has 12 amino acids. CDR3 in amino acids: CASSLEPGGYTF. DNA for the CDR3: TGTGCCAGCAGCTTAGAGCCGGGGGGCTACACCTTC. Filled out from reference TRBV11-1 and TRBJ1-2, the complete variable domain reads EAEVAQSPRYKITEKSQAVAFWCDPISGHATLYWYRQILGQGPELLVQFQDESVVDDSQLPKDRFSAERLKGVDSTLKIQPAELGDSAMYLCASSLEPGGYTFGSGTRLTVV.

V and J are TRBV21-1 and TRBJ2-3; the table's D call, TRBD2, was not checked against the DNA. TRBV21-1 is a pseudogene locus. This CDR3 comprises 14 residues. The CDR3 DNA follows: TGTGCCAGCAGCAAAGAGAGGGTACCAGATACGCAGTATTTT. Translating it yields CASSKERVPDTQYF.

The chain couples TRBV6-6 to TRBJ1-5; D perhaps matches TRBD1 (6 bases). CDR1 is MNHNY and CDR2 is SVGAGI in the germline V gene (reference sequence). CDR3 length equals 13 residues. V was clipped by 2 bases and J by 5 bases, with 7 bases between them. CDR3 DNA sequence: TGTGCCAGCAGTTACGAGGGGGATCAGCCCCAGCATTTT. Its translation: CASSYEGDQPQHF.

The V call is TRBV2, the J call TRBJ1-1; no firm D call. Germline V gene sequence: CDR1 SNHLY, CDR2 FYNNEI. The CDR3 is made up of 13 amino acids. With 9 bases removed from V and 2 bases from J, the gap between germline ends came to 13 bases. For the CDR3, the DNA is TGTGCCAGTCGCCGGGAGATTAACACTGAAGCTTTCTTT. This codes for CASRREINTEAFF. Filled out from reference TRBV2 and TRBJ1-1, the complete variable domain reads EPEVTQTPSHQVTQMGQEVILRCVPISNHLYFYWYRQILGQKVEFLVSFYNNEISEKSEIFDDQFSVERPDGSNFTLKIRSTKLEDSAMYFCASRREINTEAFFGQGTRLTVV.

The V call is TRBV14, the J call TRBJ2-1; 15 bases fit TRBD2. This CDR3 has 19 residues. V lost 4 bases, J lost 2 bases, and 9 bases stayed unmatched. Germline-derived CDR1 and CDR2 are SGHDN and FVKESK. The CDR3 region has the DNA TGTGCCAGCAGCCTCGGACTAGCGGGGGGGATAGGGACCTACAATGAGCAGTTCTTC. Translation gives CASSLGLAGGIGTYNEQFF.

The CDR3 bases are TGTGCCAGCAGCCAAGTCGTCCGGGAGCACGAGCAGTACTTC. Protein sequence: CASSQVVREHEQYF. V is TRBV3-1 (or the pseudogene TRBV3-2) and J is TRBJ2-7; D may be TRBD2 (6 bases). This CDR3 is built from 14 residues. Trimming took off 1 base at V and 5 bases at J, with 12 bases between the two ends. The germline V gene has CDR1 LGHDT and CDR2 YNNKEL (reference sequence).

This clone was counted once. This chain links TRBV2 with TRBJ2-3; 9 bases are shared with TRBD2. Germline assignment: CDR1 SNHLY and CDR2 FYNNEI. The CDR3 loop spans 13 amino acids. The trim removed 4 bases at V and 5 bases at J, leaving 1 base unmatched. In DNA, the CDR3 is TGTGCCAGCAGTGGCGGGGGGGGAGATACGCAGTATTTT. Translating it yields CASSGGGGDTQYF. The full variable domain, its missing parts supplied by reference TRBV2 and TRBJ2-3, is EPEVTQTPSHQVTQMGQEVILRCVPISNHLYFYWYRQILGQKVEFLVSFYNNEISEKSEIFDDQFSVERPDGSNFTLKIRSTKLEDSAMYFCASSGGGGDTQYFGPGTRLTVL.

This chain links TRBV2 with TRBJ2-7; D may be TRBD2 (6 bases). Germline V gene lookup returns CDR1 SNHLY and CDR2 FYNNEI. This CDR3 contains 14 residues. V was pared by 5 bases and J by 3 bases, with 14 bases between. CDR3 sequence: CASSMTRLGYEQYF. CDR3 coding DNA: TGTGCCAGCAGTATGACTAGATTAGGCTACGAGCAGTACTTC.

The chain carries TRBV18 and TRBJ1-1; D uncertain. The CDR3 extends over 15 amino acids. V lost 3 bases and J lost 0, with 11 bases in between. The germline V gene encodes CDR1 KGHSH and CDR2 LQKENI. The CDR3: CASSPRGDMNTEAFF. The CDR3, as DNA: TGTGCCAGCTCACCCCGGGGAGATATGAACACTGAAGCTTTCTTT. The entire variable domain, with the rest obtained from reference TRBV18 and TRBJ1-1, is as follows: NAGVMQNPRHLVRRRGQEARLRCSPMKGHSHVYWYRQLPEEGLKFMVYLQKENIIDESGMPKERFSAEFPKEGPSILRIQQVVRGDSAAYFCASSPRGDMNTEAFFGQGTRLTVV.

The J gene is TRBJ1-6, the V gene TRBV29-1; D may be TRBD1 (6 bases). This CDR3 spans 13 amino acids. Per germline, CDR1 SQVTM and CDR2 ANQGSEA. Trimming stripped 5 bases from V and 5 bases from J, with 10 bases between. In nucleotides, the CDR3 is TGCAGCGTTAAACAGGGCAATAATTCACCCCTCCACTTT. It translates to CSVKQGNNSPLHF.

The chain recombines TRBV7-3 with TRBJ1-4, with D perhaps TRBD1 (5 bases). The germline V and J ends were trimmed by 5 bases and 7 bases, with 17 bases remaining between them. This CDR3 is 15 amino acids long. CDR1 SGHTA and CDR2 FQGTGA come from the germline V gene. CDR3 bases: TGTGCCAGCAGCATATCAGGGAAAGTGGGTGAAAAACTGTTTTTT. It translates to CASSISGKVGEKLFF.

This chain joins TRBV6-5 and TRBJ1-4; D unresolved. CDR3 size: 13 residues. Per germline, CDR1 MNHEY and CDR2 SVGAGI. Deletions cut 4 bases from V and 7 bases from J, with 10 bases between. In DNA form, the CDR3 reads TGTGCCAGCAGTTTCGACCGGGGTGAAAAACTGTTTTTT. Its translation: CASSFDRGEKLFF.

The V call is TRBV6-1, the J call TRBJ1-2, with D perhaps matching TRBD1 (5 bases). The germline gives CDR1 MNHNS, CDR2 SASEGT. V lost 3 bases and J lost 0, with 11 bases in between. This CDR3 is built from 15 residues. For the CDR3, the DNA is TGTGCCAGCAGTGAGATGTCGGGGGCTAACTATGGCTACACCTTC. Translation: CASSEMSGANYGYTF.

The rearrangement links TRBV19 to TRBJ2-1; D may be TRBD2 (6 bases). V lost 1 base and J lost 12, with 16 bases in between. CDR1 and CDR2 (germline): LNHDA, SQIVND (reference sequence). CDR3 length: 14 residues. CDR3 protein: CASSIGPAGLGQFF. The DNA of the CDR3 is TGTGCCAGTAGTATAGGCCCCGCGGGATTGGGGCAGTTCTTC.

The chain joins TRBV21-1 to TRBJ1-5. TRBV21-1 is a known pseudogene. This CDR3 is 14 amino acids long. CDR3 protein: CASSPNPLDQPQHF. CDR3 in DNA: TGTGCCAGCAGCCCGAACCCACTTGATCAGCCCCAGCATTTT.

In the case of this clone: Relative to the germline gene, one junction end is altered; a read error may explain this. The chain couples TRBV7-7 to TRBJ2-3; weak D call: TRBD1 (6 bases). The germline gives CDR1 SSHAT, CDR2 FNYEAQ (reference sequence). The CDR3 runs to 15 residues. The CDR3: CASSLNAGEFDTQYF. The CDR3 bases are TGTGCTAGCAGCTTAAACGCAGGGGAATTTGATACGCAGTATTTT. Combining the CDR3 with reference TRBV7-7 and TRBJ2-3 gives the whole variable domain GAGVSQSPRYKVTKRGQDVTLRCDPISSHATLYWYQQALGQGPEFLTYFNYEAQPDKSGLPSDRFSAERPEGSISTLTIQRTEQRDSAMYRCASSLNAGEFDTQYFGPGTRLTVL.

This clone was counted between two and nine times. The J gene is TRBJ2-6, the V gene TRBV27, with TRBD1 identical over 7 bases. After removal of 6 bases from V and 2 bases from J, the junction contained 4 bases not matched to a gene. Per germline, CDR1 MNHEY and CDR2 SMNVEV (reference sequence). The CDR3 totals 15 residues. The CDR3 reads CASSIQGAGANVLTF. As DNA, the CDR3 is TGTGCCAGCAGCATTCAGGGGGCTGGGGCCAACGTCCTGACTTTC.